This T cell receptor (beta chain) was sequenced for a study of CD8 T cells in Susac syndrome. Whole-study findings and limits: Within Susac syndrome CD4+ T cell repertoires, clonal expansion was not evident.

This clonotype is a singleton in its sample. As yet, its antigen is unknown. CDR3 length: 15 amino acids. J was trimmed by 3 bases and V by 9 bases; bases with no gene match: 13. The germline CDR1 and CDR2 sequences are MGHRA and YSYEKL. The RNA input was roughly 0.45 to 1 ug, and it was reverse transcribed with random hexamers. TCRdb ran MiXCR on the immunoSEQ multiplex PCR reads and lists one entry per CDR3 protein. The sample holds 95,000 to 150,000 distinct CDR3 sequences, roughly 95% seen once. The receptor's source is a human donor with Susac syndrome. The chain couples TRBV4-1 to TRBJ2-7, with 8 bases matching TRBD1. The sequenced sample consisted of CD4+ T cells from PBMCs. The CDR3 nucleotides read TGCGCCAGTTCGTCCGGGCGACAGGGGATCTACGAGCAGTACTTC. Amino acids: CASSSGRQGIYEQYF.